This T cell receptor (beta chain) was sequenced during a study of OX40 agonist ivuxolimab in advanced cancers. Overall study results and limits: Partial responders treated at 0.1-3.0 mg/kg exhibited clonal expansion among the lowest measured. No determination was made of the antigen specificity of the expanded peripheral T cells.

TCRdb's copy holds only in-frame clones and misses some; the assay was immunoSEQ multiplex PCR. The sample contains about 64,000 clones, 84% of which appear only once. Comment on this clone: The target antigen is unknown.

The germline gives CDR1 MDHEN, CDR2 SYDVKM. This CDR3 has 15 amino acids. Trimming took 7 bases from V and 4 from J, leaving 17 bases between them. The gene calls are TRBV28 and TRBJ1-5; D call uncertain. The source is an adult with an advanced solid tumor such as melanoma, head and neck, liver or kidney cancer. Sequenced material: CD4+ or CD8+ T cells sorted from blood, taken in a trial of the OX40 agonist ivuxolimab. The CDR3 region has the DNA TGTGCCAGCACCCAATGGGAGGACGGAAATCAGCCCCAGCATTTT. This gives the protein CASTQWEDGNQPQHF.